This T cell receptor (beta chain) was sequenced during a study of shared clonotypes between healthy human individuals. Study-level information: Two women and a few men aged 18 to 49 made up the donors. General observations from the study: Among several donors, about 4.6% of naive CD4 clonotypes were found in common.

Notes on this clone: Its antigen is still unknown.

Per germline, CDR1 MNHNY and CDR2 SVGAGI (reference sequence). V was clipped by 6 bases and J by 0 bases, with 12 bases between them. The CDR3 has 15 residues. Clones were read by immunoSEQ multiplex PCR, and TCRdb kept only the in-frame ones, dropping some. The sample gives 150,000 to 200,000 clones, approximately 92% of which show up once; 0.067% is in the top ten. The chain combines TRBV6-6 with TRBJ1-3; D gene uncertain. This clonotype originated in a woman aged 25 to 39 in good health. Material for sequencing was naive CD4+ T cells sorted from blood. Regarding subset: CD45RA+ positively selected. CDR3 loop: CASSPRVDSGNTIYF. The DNA of the CDR3 is TGTGCCAGCAGCCCCCGGGTCGACTCTGGAAACACCATATATTTT.